Following are 23 T cell receptor beta chains from one sample sequenced in a study of T cell repertoires in cytomegalovirus infection. TCRdb re-analysed the reads in MiXCR, keeping a single row per CDR3 protein. The profile shows 150,000 to 180,000 distinct CDR3 sequences, 23% of them singletons. Source material: PBMCs. The origin of the receptors is a human donor in good health (CMV status not recorded). Some clones in this sample may be carry-over from other donors' samples.

The CDR3 DNA sequence: TGTGCCAGTAGTATCACCGGGACTCCACTAAATGAGCAGTTCTTC. This sequence encodes CASSITGTPLNEQFF. V is TRBV19 and J is TRBJ2-1; weak D call: TRBD2 (6 bases). V lost 3 bases to trimming and J lost 7 bases, with 16 bases between them. The CDR3 is 15 amino acids. Germline CDR1 reads LNHDA; CDR2 reads SQIVND (reference sequence).

The chain carries TRBV18 and TRBJ1-1; TRBD1 matches at 11 bases. This CDR3 region has 15 residues. Per germline, CDR1 KGHSH and CDR2 LQKENI. The J segment lost 5 bases and the V segment lost 5 bases, leaving 7 bases of the junction unmatched. CDR3 residues: CASSVGQGAGTEAFF. The CDR3 region has the DNA TGTGCCAGCTCAGTAGGACAGGGGGCGGGGACTGAAGCTTTCTTT.

This chain uses TRBV6-2 or TRBV6-3 with TRBJ2-1; 11 positions agree with TRBD2. The junction had 14 bases not matched to a gene; V was cut back by 0 bases and J by 4 bases. Looked up from germline, CDR1 is MNHEY and CDR2 is SVGEGT. This CDR3 spans 20 amino acids. The CDR3: CASSYSTGLSGRDSYNEQFF. For the CDR3, the DNA is TGTGCCAGCAGTTACTCAACGGGCCTTAGCGGGAGGGATTCTTACAATGAGCAGTTCTTC.

This clonotype was counted ten times or more. CDR3 nucleotide sequence: TGTGCCAGCAGAGGTCTAGCGGGGGGGTTGAATGAGCAGTTCTTC. Its translation is CASRGLAGGLNEQFF. The gene calls are TRBV7-6 and TRBJ2-1, with 12 bases fitting TRBD2. Germline V gene data show CDR1 as SGHVS and CDR2 as FNYEAQ. Unmatched junction bases numbered 7, after V lost 6 bases and J lost 7 bases. The CDR3 has 15 residues.

This clonotype was seen only a few times. V and J are TRBV7-2 and TRBJ1-4, with D possibly TRBD1 on 5 matching bases. The ends were cut back, 3 bases at V and 4 bases at J, with 9 bases in the middle. This CDR3 has 14 amino acids. Germline V gene data show CDR1 as SGHTA and CDR2 as FQGNSA. CDR3 sequence: CASSFGGVNEKLFF. The CDR3 region has the DNA TGTGCCAGCAGCTTTGGAGGGGTTAATGAAAAACTGTTTTTT.

The chain is built from TRBV27 and TRBJ1-3, with no clear D. The germline V gene has CDR1 MNHEY and CDR2 SMNVEV (reference sequence). Trimming stripped 6 bases from V and 2 bases from J, with 23 bases between. This CDR3 is 18 amino acids long. The CDR3 sequence: CASSRSRIRANAGNTIYF. For the CDR3, the DNA is TGTGCCAGCAGCCGATCCAGAATCCGGGCCAACGCTGGAAACACCATATATTTT.

This clonotype was detected many times. V gene TRBV7-4 combines with J gene TRBJ1-1; D not resolved. Germline V gives CDR1 SGHVT, CDR2 SQSDAQ. V gave up 1 base and J gave up 1 base, with 4 bases separating them. This CDR3 has 13 amino acids. Written as DNA, the CDR3 is TGTGCCAGCAGCTTAGGGTCGAACACTGAAGCTTTCTTT. Amino acids: CASSLGSNTEAFF.

This clonotype was counted only a few times. The V gene is TRBV28, the J gene TRBJ2-7; D tentatively reads TRBD1 or TRBD2 (5 bases each). The length of the CDR3 is 15 residues. The ends were cut back, 9 bases at V and 3 bases at J, with 21 bases in the middle. The germline V gene has CDR1 MDHEN and CDR2 SYDVKM. The CDR3 sequence: CASAPRGPSLYEQYF. The CDR3 nucleotides read TGTGCCAGTGCACCGAGGGGCCCCTCTCTCTACGAGCAGTACTTC.

The chain employs TRBV5-5 and TRBJ2-2; a weak D match, TRBD1 (5 bases). Trimming pared 0 bases from V and 10 bases from J, leaving 13 bases between. Germline CDR1 reads SGHKS; CDR2 reads YYEKEE (reference sequence). The CDR3 is 14 amino acids. CDR3 bases: TGTGCCAGCAGCTTGGAGGTCAGGGATGTGGAGCTGTTTTTT. This codes for CASSLEVRDVELFF. The full variable domain, with the rest looked up from reference TRBV5-5 and TRBJ2-2, is DAGVTQSPTHLIKTRGQQVTLRCSPISGHKSVSWYQQVLGQGPQFIFQYYEKEERGRGNFPDRFSARQFPNYSSELNVNALLLGDSALYLCASSLEVRDVELFFGEGSRLTVL.

At least ten counts were recorded for this clonotype. CDR3 sequence: CASSLAGGGPYEQYF. The DNA of the CDR3 is TGTGCCAGCAGCTTAGCCGGCGGGGGGCCTTACGAGCAGTACTTC. The chain carries TRBV7-2 and TRBJ2-7; 8 bases match TRBD2. Germline lookup yields CDR1 SGHTA and CDR2 FQGNSA. The CDR3 totals 15 residues. The ends lost 0 bases at V and 4 bases at J; junction bases unmatched: 5.

This clonotype came up a few times. This chain uses TRBV30 with TRBJ2-4; D assignment may be TRBD1 or TRBD2 (5 bases each). V gave up 5 bases and J gave up 3 bases, with 11 bases separating them. In germline, CDR1 is GTSNPN, CDR2 SVGIG (reference sequence). The CDR3 is 13 residues long. CDR3 nucleotides: TGTGCCTGGGGGGGAGAGGGCAAAAACATTCAGTACTTC. This encodes CAWGGEGKNIQYF.

This chain connects TRBV28 to TRBJ2-1, with 10 positions matching TRBD2. CDR1 MDHEN and CDR2 SYDVKM come from the germline V gene. The J segment lost 7 bases and the V segment lost 4 bases, leaving 4 bases of the junction unmatched. The CDR3 runs to 14 residues. The CDR3 sequence is CASSSAGGPNEQFF. The CDR3 bases are TGTGCCAGCAGTTCAGCGGGAGGGCCGAATGAGCAGTTCTTC.

This clonotype appeared a few times. This chain joins TRBV4-3 and TRBJ2-7, with D possibly TRBD1 on 6 matching bases. CDR3 length: 14 residues. Trimming stripped 0 bases from V and 8 bases from J, with 14 bases between. Germline loops: CDR1 LGHNA, CDR2 YSLEER. DNA for the CDR3: TGCGCCAGCAGCCAAGACAGGGGAGCTAAGAAGCAGTACTTC. Encoded protein: CASSQDRGAKKQYF.

This clonotype occurred a few times. The chain recombines TRBV5-1 with TRBJ2-6; tentative D call: TRBD2 (5 bases). V lost 2 bases and J 0 bases, leaving 6 bases between the germline ends. This CDR3 region has 15 residues. Germline CDR1 SGHRS, CDR2 YFSETQ. The DNA of the CDR3 is TGCGCCAGCAGCTTCGGGATCTCTGGGGCCAACGTCCTGACTTTC. Translation: CASSFGISGANVLTF.

This clonotype was seen ten or more times. The rearrangement uses TRBV30 and TRBJ1-1; D may be TRBD1 (5 bases). Deletions cut 3 bases from V and 3 bases from J, with 20 bases between. From germline, CDR1 is GTSNPN and CDR2 SVGIG (reference sequence). The CDR3 length is 16 residues. In DNA, the CDR3 is TGTGCCTGGAGCGCCCGGGCAGGCGGGGGGTACACTGAAGCTTTCTTT. Its translation: CAWSARAGGGYTEAFF.

The V gene is TRBV20-1, the J gene TRBJ2-5; D may be TRBD2 (6 bases). The V gene's germline CDR1 is DFQATT and CDR2 SNEGSKA (reference sequence). V lost 0 bases and J lost 5, with 13 bases in between. This CDR3 has 14 amino acids. The CDR3 bases are TGCAGTGCTAGAGAGATATCTGGGAGGGAGACCCAGTACTTC. It specifies CSAREISGRETQYF.

A few counts support this clonotype. The chain has TRBV7-9 and TRBJ1-6; D is unresolved. With 8 bases removed from V and 0 bases from J, the gap between germline ends came to 8 bases. This CDR3 is 14 amino acids long. Germline V lookup: CDR1 SEHNR, CDR2 FQNEAQ (reference sequence). CDR3 residues: CASAPSSYNSPLHF. The CDR3 coding sequence is TGTGCCAGCGCCCCCAGCTCCTATAATTCACCCCTCCACTTT.

The genes are TRBV3-1 and TRBJ1-3; unclear D gene. The CDR3 spans 16 residues. Per the germline V gene, CDR1 is LGHDT and CDR2 is YNNKEL (reference sequence). Trimming removed 1 base from V and 5 bases from J, with 15 bases in between. In DNA form, the CDR3 reads TGTGCCAGCAGCCAAGTGGGGATAGGGCGCCGAAACACCATATATTTT. It translates to CASSQVGIGRRNTIYF.

V and J are TRBV20-1 and TRBJ1-4; D gene ambiguous. The CDR3 is 12 amino acids. The ends were cut back, 5 bases at V and 3 bases at J, with 7 bases in the middle. Germline CDR1 is DFQATT and CDR2 is SNEGSKA (reference sequence). CDR3 amino acids: CSADGPNEKLFF. For the CDR3, the DNA is TGCAGTGCTGATGGACCTAATGAAAAACTGTTTTTT.

There are many counts of this clonotype. V gene TRBV12-3 or TRBV12-4 combines with J gene TRBJ2-1; D may correspond to TRBD1 or TRBD2 (6 bases each). V lost 9 bases and J 9 bases, leaving 18 bases between the germline ends. The length of the CDR3 is 13 residues. CDR3 coding DNA: TGTGCCAGTAGGGGGGCAGGGGAGATTGAGCAGTTCTTC. Its translation: CASRGAGEIEQFF.

The CDR3 spells CSARKKWVKAGEETQYF. CDR3 sequence (DNA): TGCAGTGCTAGAAAGAAATGGGTCAAGGCGGGAGAAGAGACCCAGTACTTC. The chain links TRBV20-1 to TRBJ2-5; TRBD2 matches at 7 bases. CDR3 length equals 17 residues. Per germline, CDR1 DFQATT and CDR2 SNEGSKA (reference sequence). Germline trimming cut 2 bases from V and 3 bases from J; bases unmatched to any gene: 15.

About this clonotype: A read error may be the cause here, since a much bigger clone is one base away. The V and J genes are TRBV6-8 and TRBJ2-3; D may be TRBD2 (5 bases). Germline-derived CDR1 and CDR2 are MNHGY and SAAAGT. CDR3 length: 12 residues. Deletions cut 7 bases from V and 11 bases from J, with 16 bases between. CDR3 residues: CASNAGNLRQYF. The CDR3 DNA is TGTGCCAGCAATGCCGGGAATTTAAGGCAGTATTTT.

The sample holds a few counts of this clonotype. The CDR3 DNA reads as TGTGCCCGGACCCAGGGCAGGGCGAGGAACACTGAAGCTTTCTTT. Protein: CARTQGRARNTEAFF. The chain joins TRBV30 to TRBJ1-1; the D gene is possibly TRBD1 (5 bases). Looked up from germline, CDR1 is GTSNPN and CDR2 is SVGIG (reference sequence). Trimming shortened V by 8 bases and J by 1 base, and 20 bases separated the two germline ends. This CDR3 comprises 15 residues.